One sample yielded the 26 T cell receptor beta chains listed below, sequenced in a study of vaccination and CD4 T cells after COVID-19. These TCRs' antigens remain unknown. An Oncomine TCR Beta short-read assay was used to sequence the DNA from cultured CD4+ T cells. TCRdb re-analysed the PCR reads in MiXCR, keeping a single row per CDR3 protein. The sample has about 19,000 distinct CDR3 sequences; over 75% are singletons. Described treatment: approximately nine-day PBMC culture with coronavirus spike peptide pools or control peptides (ViraFEST assay). The sequencing used CD4+ T cells from blood, cultured in vitro, collected after SARS-CoV-2 vaccination. These receptors were collected from a human donor who received a COVID-19 vaccine.

This clonotype was picked up a small number of times. The chain links TRBV20-1 to TRBJ1-2, with no clear D. Germline loops: CDR1 DFQATT, CDR2 SNEGSKA (reference sequence). V was shortened by 1 base and J by 0 bases, with 12 bases between the two germline ends. This CDR3 region has 15 residues. This CDR3 reads CSARVLSRTNYGYTF. The CDR3 DNA sequence: TGCAGTGCTAGAGTTCTCTCCAGGACTAACTATGGCTACACCTTC.

The V call is TRBV6-1, the J call TRBJ1-6; the match to TRBD1 covers 9 bases. The germline gives CDR1 MNHNS, CDR2 SASEGT. With 7 bases clipped from V and 7 bases from J, the junction kept 5 bases outside the gene matches. The CDR3 consists of 14 residues. This chain's CDR3 is CASTWTGVNSPLHF. CDR3 coding DNA: TGTGCCAGCACCTGGACAGGGGTCAATTCACCCCTCCACTTT.

The chain combines TRBV12-3 or TRBV12-4 with TRBJ2-7, with a weak D call TRBD1 (5 bases). This CDR3 contains 14 residues. Trimming left V 4 bases short and J 1 base short, with 11 bases between. This chain's CDR3 is CASSSRVGSYEQYF. DNA of the CDR3: TGTGCCAGCAGTTCCAGGGTAGGGTCCTACGAGCAGTACTTC.

This chain connects TRBV20-1 to TRBJ1-5; possible D gene TRBD1, 5 bases. Per the germline V gene, CDR1 is DFQATT and CDR2 is SNEGSKA (reference sequence). V lost 5 bases and J 5 bases, leaving 10 bases between the germline ends. The CDR3 runs 12 residues. The DNA of the CDR3 is TGCAGTGCTTCCGACAGCGATCAGCCCCAGCATTTT. Its protein is CSASDSDQPQHF.

This chain joins TRBV19 and TRBJ2-3; no clear D. CDR1 is LNHDA and CDR2 is SQIVND in the germline V gene (reference sequence). Trimming removed 5 bases at V and 0 bases at J, with 12 bases between. This CDR3 is 15 amino acids long. CDR3 nucleotide sequence: TGTGCCAGTAGTGTTTCGGATACCAGCACAGATACGCAGTATTTT. Amino acids: CASSVSDTSTDTQYF. Drawing the rest from reference TRBV19 and TRBJ2-3, the complete variable domain is DGGITQSPKYLFRKEGQNVTLSCEQNLNHDAMYWYRQDPGQGLRLIYYSQIVNDFQKGDIAEGYSVSREKKESFPLTVTSAQKNPTAFYLCASSVSDTSTDTQYFGPGTRLTVL.

The V call is TRBV19, the J call TRBJ2-7; D remains ambiguous. Trimming stripped 3 bases from V and 2 bases from J, with 11 bases between. The CDR3 has 14 amino acids. Germline lookup yields CDR1 LNHDA and CDR2 SQIVND (reference sequence). CDR3 bases: TGTGCCAGTAGTATTAGGCCGGGTCCCTACGAGCAGTACTTC. This translates into CASSIRPGPYEQYF.

V gene TRBV20-1 combines with J gene TRBJ2-3, with 8 bases that match TRBD1. This CDR3 comprises 14 residues. V lost 6 bases to trimming and J lost 2 bases; unmatched junction nucleotides: 7. Per the germline V gene, CDR1 is DFQATT and CDR2 is SNEGSKA (reference sequence). CDR3 in amino acids: CSAERQGITDTQYF. DNA of the CDR3: TGCAGTGCAGAAAGACAGGGGATCACAGATACGCAGTATTTT.

Worth noting for this clonotype: Sequence at one end of the junction differs from germline and may be a read error. The CDR3 protein is CASSLAPRFGF. As DNA, the CDR3 is TGTGCCAGCAGCTTAGCTCCGCGCTTTGGCTTT. The genes are TRBV7-2 and TRBJ2-2, with no clear D. CDR1 and CDR2 (germline): SGHTA, FQGNSA. This CDR3 has 11 residues.

The J gene is TRBJ2-1, the V gene TRBV11-3; 12 nucleotides match TRBD2. Trimming took 0 bases from V and 12 from J; bases not matched to a gene: 12. The CDR3 covers 17 residues. Looked up from germline, CDR1 is SGHNT and CDR2 is YENEEA. CDR3 bases: TGTGCCAGCAGCTTAGATGGGCGGACTAGCGGGGTAGGGGGGCAGTTCTTC. Residues: CASSLDGRTSGVGGQFF.

The genes are TRBV6-2 or TRBV6-3 and TRBJ2-1; D possibly corresponds to TRBD2 (6 bases). Germline CDR1 reads MNHEY; CDR2 reads SVGEGT. The CDR3 runs to 14 residues. Trimming pared 0 bases from V and 6 bases from J, leaving 9 bases between. In DNA, the CDR3 is TGTGCCAGCAGTTACTCGACTAGTTTCAATGAGCAGTTCTTC. Amino acids: CASSYSTSFNEQFF.

The V gene is TRBV20-1, the J gene TRBJ2-5, with D hard to call. V lost 5 bases, J lost 1 base, and 11 bases lay in between. The CDR3 has 13 residues. The germline V gene has CDR1 DFQATT and CDR2 SNEGSKA (reference sequence). CDR3 amino acids: CSAPGPTQETQYF. The CDR3 nucleotides read TGCAGTGCTCCGGGCCCGACCCAAGAGACCCAGTACTTC.

The genes are TRBV25-1 and TRBJ2-2; D ambiguous. From germline, CDR1 is MGHDK and CDR2 SYGVNS. The CDR3 is made up of 14 amino acids. Trimming removed 4 bases from V and 0 bases from J, with 6 bases in between. The CDR3 DNA reads TGTGCCAGCAGTGTGACACCGAACACCGGGGAGCTGTTTTTT. Amino acid sequence: CASSVTPNTGELFF.

CDR3 DNA: TGCAGTGCTAGAGAGTCAAAGCCTTCCTCCTATAATTCACCCCTCCACTTT. This codes for CSARESKPSSYNSPLHF. The chain recombines TRBV20-1 with TRBJ1-6; no reliable D call. CDR1 and CDR2 (germline): DFQATT, SNEGSKA (reference sequence). Trimming took 0 bases from V and 0 from J, leaving 12 bases between them. The CDR3 totals 17 residues.

The V and J genes are TRBV20-1 and TRBJ1-2; D is uncertain. The CDR3 contains 13 residues. Looked up from germline, CDR1 is DFQATT and CDR2 is SNEGSKA (reference sequence). V was clipped by 5 bases and J by 4 bases, with 14 bases between them. CDR3 nucleotide sequence: TGCAGTGCTTCAATCGGACGGAGCTATGGCTACACCTTC. Encoded protein: CSASIGRSYGYTF.

The chain recombines TRBV18 with TRBJ1-5; D ambiguous. Germline CDR1 is KGHSH and CDR2 is LQKENI. This CDR3 is built from 13 residues. Trimming pared 3 bases from V and 1 base from J, leaving 4 bases between. The CDR3 sequence: CASSPDSNQPQHF. CDR3 DNA: TGTGCCAGCTCACCCGACAGCAATCAGCCCCAGCATTTT.

This clonotype appeared a single time. This sequence joins TRBV24-1 and TRBJ1-5; D possibly corresponds to TRBD1 (6 bases). V was shortened by 3 bases and J by 2 bases, with 13 bases between the two germline ends. CDR3 length: 16 amino acids. Germline-derived CDR1 and CDR2 are KGHDR and SFDVKD. The CDR3 reads CATSDEQGSGNQPQHF. In DNA, the CDR3 is TGTGCCACCAGTGATGAACAGGGTAGCGGCAATCAGCCCCAGCATTTT.

The V gene is TRBV7-9, the J gene TRBJ2-7, with 8 bases lining up with TRBD1. Germline V gene lookup returns CDR1 SEHNR and CDR2 FQNEAQ (reference sequence). CDR3 length equals 14 residues. V shed 3 bases and J 6 bases; nucleotides not matched to a gene: 7. The CDR3 coding sequence is TGTGCCAGCAGCTTCCACTCAGGGGGCGGCGAGCAGTACTTC. This translates into CASSFHSGGGEQYF.

V usage is TRBV27 and J usage is TRBJ1-6, with D maybe TRBD1 (5 bases). The CDR3 is 14 residues long. Looked up from germline, CDR1 is MNHEY and CDR2 is SMNVEV (reference sequence). V was pared by 5 bases and J by 7 bases, with 12 bases between. Here the CDR3 DNA reads TGTGCCAGCAGTCTCGGGGGATCGAATTCACCCCTCCACTTT. It translates to CASSLGGSNSPLHF.

V gene TRBV2 combines with J gene TRBJ1-5, with 7 bases identical to TRBD1. V shed 8 bases, J shed 3 bases, and the junction held 4 bases outside the gene matches. The length of the CDR3 is 13 residues. Germline loops: CDR1 SNHLY, CDR2 FYNNEI. CDR3 sequence: CASGTDINQPQHF. The CDR3 coding sequence is TGTGCCAGCGGGACAGACATCAATCAGCCCCAGCATTTT.

The chain recombines TRBV20-1 with TRBJ1-5; D is possibly TRBD1 (6 bases). Per the germline V gene, CDR1 is DFQATT and CDR2 is SNEGSKA (reference sequence). The CDR3 sequence is 15 residues long. Trimming stripped 1 base from V and 5 bases from J, with 15 bases between. This CDR3 reads CSARGSGGADQPQHF. For the CDR3, the DNA is TGCAGTGCTAGAGGGTCGGGGGGCGCGGATCAGCCCCAGCATTTT.

The chain couples TRBV5-6 to TRBJ2-1; no definite D call. The CDR3 has 13 residues. The V end was cut by 7 bases, the J end by 4 bases, with 12 bases between. The germline gives CDR1 SGHDT, CDR2 YYEEEE. The CDR3 DNA reads TGTGCCAGCGAAGGGCTGGGTTACAATGAGCAGTTCTTC. It translates to CASEGLGYNEQFF.

The CDR3: CASTQGSGTAFF. In DNA, the CDR3 is TGTGCCAGCACCCAGGGCTCGGGGACAGCTTTCTTT. This chain connects TRBV6-2 or TRBV6-3 to TRBJ1-1; D may be TRBD1 (5 bases). Germline CDR1 reads MNHEY; CDR2 reads SVGEGT. V lost 7 bases to trimming and J lost 10 bases, with 16 bases between them. This CDR3 has 12 residues.

V is TRBV12-3 or TRBV12-4 and J is TRBJ1-2; no clear D gene. The V end was cut by 1 base, the J end by 5 bases, with 8 bases between. This CDR3 contains 13 residues. CDR3 coding DNA: TGTGCCAGCAGTTTAGGGCCCAGTTATGGCTACACCTTC. Translation gives CASSLGPSYGYTF.

This chain connects TRBV9 to TRBJ2-1; D gene uncertain. CDR1 is SGDLS and CDR2 is YYNGEE in the germline V gene. V was clipped by 4 bases and J by 0 bases, with 11 bases between them. This CDR3 region has 15 residues. CDR3 in amino acids: CASSPFVASYNEQFF. CDR3 nucleotide sequence: TGTGCCAGCAGCCCTTTCGTAGCCTCCTACAATGAGCAGTTCTTC.

The chain uses TRBV20-1 and TRBJ1-1, with 7 bases identical to TRBD1. The ends lost 3 bases at V and 11 bases at J; junction bases unmatched: 6. Germline-derived CDR1 and CDR2 are DFQATT and SNEGSKA (reference sequence). This CDR3 region has 11 residues. The CDR3 nucleotides read TGCAGTGCTAGTGGAGACAGGGTGGCTTTCTTT. Amino acids: CSASGDRVAFF.

The V gene is TRBV6-5, the J gene TRBJ1-1; 7 bases are a match to TRBD1. Germline V gene lookup returns CDR1 MNHEY and CDR2 SVGAGI. V trimming: 4 bases; J trimming: 1 base; junction bases outside the gene matches: 6. The length of the CDR3 is 15 residues. In DNA form, the CDR3 reads TGTGCCAGCAGTTTGGCGGGACAGAAGAACACTGAAGCTTTCTTT. This translates into CASSLAGQKNTEAFF.